This T cell receptor (beta chain) derives from a study of T cells in Graves' hyperthyroidism and ophthalmopathy. Study-level points and caveats: Among clonotypes expanded in thyroid above 0.001, most were also found in blood.

CDR1 and CDR2 (germline): MNHEY, SVGAGI. CDR3 length: 13 residues. Trimming removed 6 bases at V and 8 bases at J, with 16 bases between. This clonotype occurred many times. The antigen is not known. Researchers took RNA transcripts and amplified the TCR beta CDR3 regions from them. During a first-round RT-PCR of the TCR CDR3, the HTBI primer set was used. TCRdb re-derived calls from the multiplex PCR reads in MiXCR, one entry per CDR3 protein. The sample includes roughly 710,000 distinct CDR3 sequences, just over 35% seen only once; the top ten take more than 25%. This chain joins TRBV6-5 and TRBJ1-2; D is undetermined. Material for sequencing was blood. The receptor was isolated from a woman aged 40 to 49 with Graves' hyperthyroidism. As DNA, the CDR3 is TGTGCCAGCAGCAGGAGGGAGTCGGAGGGCTACACCTTC. Its protein product is CASSRRESEGYTF.